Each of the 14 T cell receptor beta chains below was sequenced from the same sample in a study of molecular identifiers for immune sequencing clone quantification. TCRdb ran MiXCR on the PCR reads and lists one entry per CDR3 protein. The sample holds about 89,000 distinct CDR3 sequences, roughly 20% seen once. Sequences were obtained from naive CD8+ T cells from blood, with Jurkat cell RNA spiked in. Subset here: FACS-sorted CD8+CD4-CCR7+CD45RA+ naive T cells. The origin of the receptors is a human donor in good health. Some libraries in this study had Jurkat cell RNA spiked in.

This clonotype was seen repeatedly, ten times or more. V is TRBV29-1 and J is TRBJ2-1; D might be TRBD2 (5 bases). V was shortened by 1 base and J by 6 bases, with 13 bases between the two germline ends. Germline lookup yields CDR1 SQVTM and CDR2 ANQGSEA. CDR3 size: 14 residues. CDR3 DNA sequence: TGCAGCGTTGAAGGGGCACCCGAGGGCAATGAGCAGTTCTTC. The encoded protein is CSVEGAPEGNEQFF.

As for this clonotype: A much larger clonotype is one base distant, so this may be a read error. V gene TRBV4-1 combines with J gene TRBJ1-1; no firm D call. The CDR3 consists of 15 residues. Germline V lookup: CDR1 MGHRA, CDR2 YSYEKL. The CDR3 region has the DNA TGCGCCGGCAGCCAACCCCTAGGCCTGAACACTGAAGCTTTCTTT. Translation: CAGSQPLGLNTEAFF.

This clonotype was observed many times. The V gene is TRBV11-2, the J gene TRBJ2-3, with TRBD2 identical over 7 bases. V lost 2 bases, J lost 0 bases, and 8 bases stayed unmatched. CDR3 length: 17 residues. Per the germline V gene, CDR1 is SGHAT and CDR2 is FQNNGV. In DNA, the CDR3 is TGTGCCAGCAGCTTAACAGCGGGAATCCCTAGCACAGATACGCAGTATTTT. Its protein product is CASSLTAGIPSTDTQYF.

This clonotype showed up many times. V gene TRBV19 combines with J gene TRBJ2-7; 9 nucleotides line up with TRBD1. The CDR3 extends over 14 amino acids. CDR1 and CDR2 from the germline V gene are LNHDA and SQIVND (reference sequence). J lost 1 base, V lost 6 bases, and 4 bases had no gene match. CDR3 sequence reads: CASSAGTGSYEQYF. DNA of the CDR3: TGTGCCAGTAGCGCCGGGACAGGGTCCTACGAGCAGTACTTC.

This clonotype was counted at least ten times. DNA of the CDR3: TGTGCCAGCAGTTACTCTAGAAGTTACGAGCAGTACTTC. It encodes CASSYSRSYEQYF. V gene TRBV6-5 combines with J gene TRBJ2-7; D is ambiguous. The CDR3 loop spans 13 amino acids. CDR1 is MNHEY, CDR2 SVGAGI, per germline. V lost 0 bases to trimming and J lost 4 bases, with 7 bases between them.

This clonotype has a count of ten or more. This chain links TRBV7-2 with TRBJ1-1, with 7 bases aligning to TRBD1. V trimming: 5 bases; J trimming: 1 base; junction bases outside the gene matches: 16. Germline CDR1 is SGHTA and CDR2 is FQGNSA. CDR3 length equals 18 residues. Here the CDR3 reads CASSPTRTGIMKNTEAFF. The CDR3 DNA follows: TGTGCCAGCAGCCCGACGAGGACAGGTATCATGAAGAACACTGAAGCTTTCTTT.

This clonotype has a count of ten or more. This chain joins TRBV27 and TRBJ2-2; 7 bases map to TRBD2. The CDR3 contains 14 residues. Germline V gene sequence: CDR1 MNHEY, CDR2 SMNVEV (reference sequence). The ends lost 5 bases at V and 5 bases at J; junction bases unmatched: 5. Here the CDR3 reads CASSAGAFTGELFF. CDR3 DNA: TGTGCCAGCAGTGCGGGAGCTTTTACCGGGGAGCTGTTTTTT.

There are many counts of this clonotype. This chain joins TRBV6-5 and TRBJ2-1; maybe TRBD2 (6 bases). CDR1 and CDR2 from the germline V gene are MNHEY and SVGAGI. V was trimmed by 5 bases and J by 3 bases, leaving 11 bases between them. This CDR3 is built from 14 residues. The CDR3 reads CASSPSGSYNEQFF. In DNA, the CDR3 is TGTGCCAGCAGTCCCTCCGGGAGCTACAATGAGCAGTTCTTC.

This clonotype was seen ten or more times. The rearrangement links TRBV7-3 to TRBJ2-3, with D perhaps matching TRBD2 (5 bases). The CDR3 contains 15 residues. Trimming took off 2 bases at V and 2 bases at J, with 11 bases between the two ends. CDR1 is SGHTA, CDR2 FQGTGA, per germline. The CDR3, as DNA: TGTGCCAGCAGCTTAGGGAAGCGGTACACAGATACGCAGTATTTT. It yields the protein CASSLGKRYTDTQYF.

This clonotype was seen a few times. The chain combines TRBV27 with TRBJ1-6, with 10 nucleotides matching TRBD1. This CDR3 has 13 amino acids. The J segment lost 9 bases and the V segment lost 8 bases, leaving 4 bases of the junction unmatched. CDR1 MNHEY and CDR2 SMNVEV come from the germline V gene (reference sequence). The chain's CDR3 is CASADRGLSPLHF. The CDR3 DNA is TGTGCCAGCGCCGACAGGGGGCTTTCACCCCTCCACTTT.

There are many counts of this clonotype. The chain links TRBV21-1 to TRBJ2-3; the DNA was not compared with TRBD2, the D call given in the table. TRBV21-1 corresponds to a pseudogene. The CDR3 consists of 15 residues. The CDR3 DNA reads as TGTGCCAGCAGCACCTTAGCGGGAGCTGCAGATACGCAGTATTTT. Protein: CASSTLAGAADTQYF.

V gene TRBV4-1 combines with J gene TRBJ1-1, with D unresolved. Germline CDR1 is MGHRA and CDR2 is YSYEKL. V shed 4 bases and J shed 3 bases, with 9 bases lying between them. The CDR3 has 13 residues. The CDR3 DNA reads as TGCGCCAGCAGCCCCCGGGCCGACACTGAAGCTTTCTTT. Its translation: CASSPRADTEAFF.

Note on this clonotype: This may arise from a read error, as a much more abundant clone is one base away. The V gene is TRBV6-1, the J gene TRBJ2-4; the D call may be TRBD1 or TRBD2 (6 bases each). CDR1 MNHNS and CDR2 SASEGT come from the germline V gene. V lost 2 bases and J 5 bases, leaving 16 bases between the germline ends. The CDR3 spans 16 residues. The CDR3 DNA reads TGTGCCAGCAGTGAACTTCTCGGGGGCGACGAAAACATTCAGTACTTC. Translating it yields CASSELLGGDENIQYF.

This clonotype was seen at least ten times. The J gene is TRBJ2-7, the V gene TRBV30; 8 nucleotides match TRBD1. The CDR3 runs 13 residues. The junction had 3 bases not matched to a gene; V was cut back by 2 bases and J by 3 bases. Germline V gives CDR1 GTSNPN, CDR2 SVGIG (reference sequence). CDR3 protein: CAWSYGTGYEQYF. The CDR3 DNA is TGTGCCTGGAGTTATGGGACAGGCTACGAGCAGTACTTC.